The clone carrying this T cell receptor (beta chain) was detected only a few times. Its matching antigen is unknown. This sample was included in a study of cytomegalovirus exposure and HLA in healthy donors. Overall study: In an earlier analysis, approximately 120 million unique TCR beta sequences were found from approximately 170 million T cells. Study results and caveats: Reportedly, fewer N-insertions than the approximately 610-donor mean appeared in an Asian-associated ancestry cluster in a later analysis. Researchers reported in a later analysis that a missense DCLRE1C variant was tied to TCR beta V- and J-gene trimming.

A multiplex PCR was run with 60 Vbeta primers and 13 Jbeta primers. Sequencing used immunoSEQ multiplex PCR; TCRdb keeps in-frame clones, though not all of them. In the table there are about 120,000 clones, approximately 78% of which are singletons. Unrecorded immune exposure was likely among donors, who were nominally healthy when sampled. CDR1 and CDR2 (germline): LNHDA, SQIVND (reference sequence). V lost 7 bases and J lost 4; bases outside the gene matches: 9. The CDR3 has 17 residues. The rearrangement joins TRBV19 to TRBJ2-2, with 13 bases matching TRBD2. The source material was PBMCs. The source of this sequence is a young woman in good health and CMV-seropositive. The CDR3: CASTPTSGGAGTGELFF. In DNA, the CDR3 is TGTGCCAGTACCCCTACTAGCGGGGGGGCCGGCACCGGGGAGCTGTTTTTT.